The text below deals with one T cell receptor (beta chain). An even split of each subset's genomic DNA across several immunoSEQ plates was performed. Produced via immunoSEQ multiplex PCR; TCRdb's table is partial and in-frame only. The repertoire holds fewer than 130,000 clones, about 72% seen once, with almost 25% in the top ten. V gave up 1 base and J gave up 7 bases, with 11 bases separating them. There are 14 residues in the CDR3. Germline lookup yields CDR1 SEHNR and CDR2 FQNEAQ (reference sequence). This entry comes from a study of shared clonotypes between healthy human individuals. The chain carries TRBV7-9 and TRBJ2-1, with D hard to call. Sequenced material: memory CD8+ T cells sorted from blood. Subset specified: CD45RO+ cells pooled with CCR7-negative TemRA cells. The origin of this receptor is a woman aged 30 to 39 in good health. CDR3 in amino acids: CASSLGPTTNEQFF. The CDR3 nucleotides read TGTGCCAGCAGCTTAGGCCCGACGACTAATGAGCAGTTCTTC.